The clone carrying this TCR beta chain was recorded a few times. The data were obtained in a study of OX40 agonist ivuxolimab in advanced cancers. For the study at large: Participants averaged roughly 60 years of age (range 23 to 79) and were roughly 80% male. Partial responses were recorded for three patients, including one with hepatocellular carcinoma and two with cutaneous melanoma. Enrollees could have had prior anti-PD-1, anti-PD-L1 or anti-CTLA-4 therapy, which about 40% had received.

The data were produced by immunoSEQ multiplex PCR, yet TCRdb's version contains in-frame clones alone and is incomplete. Among approximately 75,000 clones, roughly 84% were seen once, and the ten largest hold 5% to 6.5%. The clonotype comes from an adult with an advanced solid tumor such as melanoma, head and neck, liver or kidney cancer. Sequencing used CD4+ or CD8+ T cells sorted from blood, obtained in a trial of the OX40 agonist ivuxolimab.

CDR3 bases: TGTGCCAGTAGTCCACGGAGCGGGGTGGGCACAGATACGCAGTATTTT. Translated: CASSPRSGVGTDTQYF. V usage is TRBV19 and J usage is TRBJ2-3; 7 bases match TRBD2. V trimming: 5 bases; J trimming: 1 base; junction bases outside the gene matches: 9. Per germline, CDR1 LNHDA and CDR2 SQIVND (reference sequence). CDR3 length: 16 residues.